The entry below describes one TCR beta chain. The antigen remains unidentified. TCRdb keeps only in-frame clones here, not all; method: immunoSEQ multiplex PCR. The table records 150,000 to 200,000 clones, just under 95% of them present only once. Trimming stripped 4 bases from V and 3 bases from J, with 20 bases between. The CDR3 covers 17 residues. The germline gives CDR1 SGDLS, CDR2 YYNGEE. This entry belongs to a study of shared clonotypes between healthy human individuals. Study-level results: Generally, naive subsets came out with larger estimated richness than memory subsets.

This chain uses TRBV9 with TRBJ1-3; maybe TRBD1 (6 bases). Source material: naive CD4+ T cells sorted from blood. Subset of the sample: CD45RA+ positively selected. The receptor comes from a woman in her thirties in good health. As DNA, the CDR3 is TGTGCCAGCAGCTCTCGAGTTGGGGGGGCAGGTGGAAACACCATATATTTT. This encodes CASSSRVGGAGGNTIYF. Based on the CDR3 plus reference TRBV9 and TRBJ1-3, the full variable domain is DSGVTQTPKHLITATGQRVTLRCSPRSGDLSVYWYQQSLDQGLQFLIQYYNGEERAKGNILERFSAQQFPDLHSELNLSSLELGDSALYFCASSSRVGGAGGNTIYFGEGSWLTVV.